This T cell receptor beta chain was documented in a study of tumor-infiltrating lymphocytes in primary liver carcinoma (dated 2017 in TCRdb). In the study overall: Between November 2015 and March 2016, five patients in China with histopathologically diagnosed primary liver carcinoma had their tumors surgically resected. Of the five patients, three men and two women aged 30 to 69 years, four had hepatocellular carcinoma and one had combined HCC and intrahepatic cholangiocarcinoma. Tumors of the five patients were stage T1-T3 N0M0 with maximum diameters of roughly 4.2 to 11 cm. Each sample produced about 3.65 to 7.13 million productive TCRbeta reads, and read depth showed no significant difference between tissue types. For each liver tumor, the study sampled five regions along with adjacent normal tissue and blood, and applied TCRbeta repertoire sequencing, expression microarrays and whole-exome sequencing. TCRbeta repertoire sequencing covered 35 or so specimens from 5 patients: roughly 25 tumor regions, 5 adjacent noncancerous liver tissues and 5 peripheral blood samples. Technical replicate repertoires showed high reproducibility, with mean shared-clone rates approximately 0.87 and correlation coefficients above 0.98. Results the study describes overall, beyond this receptor: With just four to six patients in the study, the authors point out that the findings should be validated in a larger study. Because only the TCR beta chain was sequenced and unpaired alpha chains were not captured, true repertoire diversity is likely underestimated. Bulk unsorted samples precluded comparing CD4+ and CD8+ T cell repertoires. The top 250 clones made up a significantly larger repertoire fraction in tumors than in blood (p = 0.039). Pairs of tumor regions showed greater repertoire overlap (mean roughly 36%) than tumor-adjacent pairs (about 17%) or tumor-blood pairs (about 14%), which is consistent with antigen-driven expansion.

This clonotype was seen many times. Its binding antigen is unknown. No base-level quality is on record; no much larger clone is a single base apart. Using a constant-region primer and ProtoScript II reverse transcriptase, TCRbeta-specific cDNA was reverse-transcribed from approximately 0.55 ug total RNA. Construction of the TCRbeta libraries relied on three nested rounds of multiplex PCR, following a slightly modified ARM-PCR procedure. The first two PCR rounds used multiplex TRBV1-TRBV30 forward primers with a Cbeta reverse primer, each for 10 to 11 cycles. Sample barcodes and Illumina adapters were added in a final 25-cycle PCR with Deep VentR polymerase. Before sequencing, amplicons between 200 and 500 bp were purified from gel using a QIAquick gel extraction kit. TCRbeta amplicons were sequenced on an Illumina HiSeq 2500 with 250-bp paired-end reads. Per the original workflow: Quality trimming of reads was performed with Trimmomatic v0.33, and paired reads were merged with FLASH v1.2.11 so that full CDR3 sequences could be recovered. MiGEC v1.2.1b assigned V, D and J germline segments to the rearranged TCRbeta sequences. Clonotype statistics and Shannon-Wiener diversity indices were computed with VDJtools v1.0.0. Except for diversity analysis, only each sample's 250 most abundant clonotypes were used in subsequent analyses to reduce sampling bias. The public sequencing data were trimmed at Q25 with fastp and processed into clonotypes with MiXCR by TCRdb, which kept only in-frame beta chains. Each record represents a unique CDR3 protein, reported with the most common genes and DNA among its rows. The V and J calls and clone size are TCRdb's, not the authors'. The sample contains approximately 340,000 distinct CDR3 sequences, 65% of them found a single time. The top ten hold about 6.3% of the sample.

RNA from unsorted whole blood was extracted with TRIzol reagent, and germline DNA was obtained with the DNeasy Blood & Tissue kit. Chronic HBV infection was present in the patients, and the patients were treatment-naive at sampling. Approximately 4 milliliters of peripheral blood were collected into K2EDTA tubes before surgery. Its CDR3 holds 16 amino acids, cysteine through phenylalanine. The sequence is cut down to CDR3 DNA, 48 bases in frame from base 1. The germline V and J ends show losses of 4 bases and 4 bases respectively, and no gene match explains 7 bases of the junction. Material for sequencing was peripheral blood. The chain uses TRBV12-3 or TRBV12-4 and TRBJ1-4, with 9 bases matching TRBD1. The receptor's source is a man between 40 and 49 years old with primary liver carcinoma and hepatitis B virus infection. At the DNA level, the sequence is TGTGCCAGCAGTTACATCCTGGGACAGGGTAATGAAAAACTGTTTTTT. This codes for CASSYILGQGNEKLFF.